This entry features one TCR beta chain sequence. In this sample, this clone turned up once. There is no known antigen for this receptor. It has no much larger one-base neighbor in the sample; base qualities were not kept. Participants in the prospective study were enrolled through a virtual design, were aged about 18 to 89 years, and lived in 24 United States geographic areas. In the prospective study, participants were assigned to cohorts based on the clinical history participants reported in a screening survey and a study questionnaire. Exposed participants had been in contact with someone with a PCR-confirmed or clinician-diagnosed COVID-19 case within 2 weeks of study entry. In the prospective study, whole blood, serum and a nasopharyngeal or oropharyngeal swab were collected from each participant by mobile phlebotomists. Participants in the prospective study had the option to provide additional blood draws and questionnaires over a 2-month period. Before DNA extraction, blood samples from the prospective study were shipped at room temperature or frozen.

TCRbeta CDR3 regions were amplified from genomic DNA by means of the immunoSEQ Assay, a bias-controlled multiplex PCR. The authors' pipeline ran thus. The number of nucleated cells in each sample was estimated by amplification of reference gene primers within the assay. To quantify the absolute abundance of each unique TCRbeta CDR3 rearrangement, sequence reads were collapsed and filtered. Productive Simpson clonality was computed per sample as the square root of Simpson's diversity index over productive rearrangements. Held by TCRdb, this immuneACCESS table contains in-frame sequences only and omits some clones. Under half of the omission traces to an unresolved V gene where checked; the cause of the rest is unknown. That table supplies the V and J calls and clone size; D and trimming were determined from the DNA. For this sample there are some 300,000 clones; over 85% appear just once. Clones ranked in the top ten supply less than 3.5% of the sample.

This specimen comes from a study of blood T cell repertoires in COVID-19 (dated by TCRdb to about 2020). Some background on the complete study: Collaborator samples came from the United States, Italy and Spain and covered acute and convalescent phases of COVID-19. The material from the prospective study consisted of cDNA or gDNA derived from T cells, B-cell-depleted T cells, or PBMCs. The dataset comprised deeply sampled blood TCRbeta repertoires from subjects exposed to, actively infected with, or recovered from COVID-19. A freely available public database, intended as a resource for researchers studying the immune response to SARS-CoV-2, is where the repertoires were released. Samples were obtained from the ongoing ImmuneRACE study (first 160 participants) and from some 1,300 subjects provided by 6 global collaborators. A de-identified subject ID, COVID-19 status, age in years and sex were almost always included in the sample metadata. Where available, HLA class I and class II types were obtained from metadata supplied by the sample provider rather than from assay-based typing. Results and caveats for the whole study, not just this receptor: The amount of clinical and demographic metadata varied by source and participant and was provided uncurated.

Material: PBMCs or T cells enriched from blood (not recorded which). This TCR derives from a woman between 50 and 59 years old who had been exposed to COVID-19.

At the DNA level, the sequence is TGTGCCATCAGCGAGGGACAGGCAACGTTTGGCTACACCTTC. This encodes CAISEGQATFGYTF. The rearranged segments are TRBV10-3 and TRBJ1-2, and TRBD1 matches 8 of the central bases. Looking up the germline V gene yields CDR1 ENHRY and CDR2 SYGVKD. Counted from cysteine to phenylalanine, this CDR3 has 14 amino acids. Here the CDR3 DNA is all that survives: 42 bases in frame from base 1. Compared with germline, V lacks 6 bases and J lacks 7 bases; bases without a gene match: 10.